Listed here is a single T cell receptor beta chain. Its antigen is not known. TCRdb's copy holds only in-frame clones and misses some; the assay was immunoSEQ multiplex PCR. The table lists 10,000 to 15,000 clones, under 90% of them singletons. The data stem from a study of PD-1 blockade in classical Hodgkin lymphoma. About the research overall: Every 2 weeks, patients got 3 mg/kg intravenous nivolumab. General study results and limits: Reports indicated that newly diagnosed patients had lower baseline TCR diversity than healthy donors did. Any patient who commenced nivolumab under 1 year after ASCT was excluded.

All patients experienced relapse after autologous stem cell transplantation, and brentuximab vedotin exposure was variable. Purification of CD4+ T cells from thawed PBMCs was performed via magnetic negative selection. The clonotype originates from a human donor with classical Hodgkin lymphoma. The input for sequencing was CD4+ T cells from blood, taken at baseline.

The CDR3 reads CASSSGVFGETQYF. The DNA of the CDR3 is TGTGCCAGCAGTTCCGGCGTGTTCGGGGAGACCCAGTACTTC. The chain carries TRBV7-9 and TRBJ2-5; D is unclear. V was shortened by 6 bases and J by 5 bases, with 16 bases between the two germline ends. Germline assignment: CDR1 SEHNR and CDR2 FQNEAQ (reference sequence). The CDR3 totals 14 residues. Based on the CDR3 plus reference TRBV7-9 and TRBJ2-5, the full variable domain is DTGVSQNPRHKITKRGQNVTFRCDPISEHNRLYWYRQTLGQGPEFLTYFQNEAQLEKSRLLSDRFSAERPKGSFSTLEIQRTEQGDSAMYLCASSSGVFGETQYFGPGTRLLVL.